Shown below are 22 T cell receptor beta chains from a single sample sequenced in a study of T cells after yellow fever vaccination (dated by TCRdb to between 2018 and 2021). The library was obtained by 5' RACE. The sequencer listed for this sample is Illumina HiSeq 2500. The public sequencing data were trimmed at Q25 with fastp and processed into clonotypes with MiXCR by TCRdb, which kept only in-frame beta chains. Each record represents a unique CDR3 protein, reported with the most common genes and DNA among its rows. The sample has roughly 500,000 distinct CDR3 sequences on record, about a fifth of them singletons. Around an eighth of the sample rests with the top ten. According to the study, the label for this sample's treatment or condition signals: live attenuated yellow fever vaccine strain. Source: PBMCs, taken 15 days after the yellow fever booster vaccination. The receptors shown here come from a young man who received the YFV17D yellow fever vaccine.

This clonotype was detected many times. In DNA form, the CDR3 reads TGTGCCACCAGAAGCGAAACTTCCTACAATGAGCAGTTCTTC. Amino acids: CATRSETSYNEQFF. The chain carries TRBV18 and TRBJ2-1; no reliable D call. Germline V gives CDR1 KGHSH, CDR2 LQKENI. CDR3 size: 14 residues. V was trimmed by 10 bases and J by 1 base, leaving 14 bases between them.

In this sample, this clonotype turned up a few times. The CDR3 sequence: CASSLAGTSGLNEQFF. In DNA, the CDR3 is TGTGCCAGCAGTTTAGCCGGGACTAGCGGGCTTAATGAGCAGTTCTTC. The chain combines TRBV12-3 or TRBV12-4 with TRBJ2-1; 12 bases agree with TRBD2. CDR3 length equals 16 residues. Trimming cost V 0 bases and J 7 bases; bases outside gene matches: 4.

The chain recombines TRBV23-1 with TRBJ2-1; D is perhaps TRBD1 (6 bases). TRBV23-1 is an open reading frame whose function is uncertain. The CDR3 runs 14 residues. V shed 5 bases and J shed 2 bases, with 10 bases lying between them. Here the CDR3 reads CASSSGAPYNEQFF. CDR3 nucleotides: TGCGCCAGCAGTTCAGGGGCCCCCTACAATGAGCAGTTCTTC.

The CDR3 region is CASGPGGANTEAFF. In nucleotides, the CDR3 is TGTGCTAGTGGCCCAGGGGGCGCGAACACTGAAGCTTTCTTT. The chain employs TRBV12-5 and TRBJ1-1; TRBD1 matches at 8 bases. The germline V gene has CDR1 LGHNT and CDR2 FRNRAP. The CDR3 spans 14 residues. Trimming removed 6 bases from V and 1 base from J; junction bases left unmatched: 4. The variable domain in full, completed from reference TRBV12-5 and TRBJ1-1, reads DARVTQTPRHKVTEMGQEVTMRCQPILGHNTVFWYRQTMMQGLELLAYFRNRAPLDDSGMPKDRFSAEMPDATLATLKIQPSEPRDSAVYFCASGPGGANTEAFFGQGTRLTVV.

This clonotype was counted many times. The junction departs from germline at one end; a sequencing error may be responsible. This chain uses TRBV12-3 or TRBV12-4 with TRBJ2-2, with a possible D match to TRBD1 (6 bases). This CDR3 spans 14 amino acids. CDR3 in amino acids: CASRGQGDTGELFF. The CDR3 nucleotides are TGCGCCAGCAGGGGCCAGGGAGACACCGGGGAGCTGTTTTTT.

This rearrangement joins TRBV5-1 to TRBJ1-4; D is ambiguous. With 4 bases removed from V and 12 bases from J, the gap between germline ends came to 19 bases. CDR3 length: 14 amino acids. Germline V CDR1 and CDR2: SGHRS, YFSETQ. The CDR3 region has the DNA TGCGCCAGCAGCACGGGAGACCGAAAGATTGAACTGTTTTTT. The encoded protein is CASSTGDRKIELFF.

The chain joins TRBV7-2 to TRBJ2-3; D is unresolved. V was cut by 3 bases and J by 6 bases, with 13 bases left in between. There are 14 residues in the CDR3. CDR1 and CDR2 from the germline V gene are SGHTA and FQGNSA. CDR3 region: CASSFARAGDTQYF. The CDR3 region has the DNA TGTGCCAGCAGCTTCGCCAGAGCCGGGGATACGCAGTATTTT.

There are a few counts of this clonotype. The chain uses TRBV5-1 and TRBJ2-1; 9 positions agree with TRBD2. This CDR3 is built from 17 residues. From germline, CDR1 is SGHRS and CDR2 YFSETQ. J gave up 1 base and V 1 base, and 6 bases lay outside the gene matches. The CDR3 reads CASSLWASGTSYNEQFF. DNA of the CDR3: TGCGCCAGCAGCTTGTGGGCTAGCGGGACTTCCTACAATGAGCAGTTCTTC.

There are a few counts of this clonotype. V gene TRBV6-4 combines with J gene TRBJ2-2; D remains unclear. Trimming removed 10 bases at V and 2 bases at J, with 8 bases between. This CDR3 contains 12 residues. Per germline, CDR1 MRHNA and CDR2 SNTAGT. This chain's CDR3 is CATPINTGELFF. The CDR3 DNA is TGTGCCACCCCAATTAACACCGGGGAGCTGTTTTTT.

This clonotype was counted between two and nine times. The chain employs TRBV24-1 and TRBJ1-5; 7 bases fit TRBD1. V was clipped by 5 bases and J by 2 bases; unmatched bases: 5. This CDR3 comprises 15 residues. Germline V gene lookup returns CDR1 KGHDR and CDR2 SFDVKD. CDR3 amino acids: CATSGPTGGNQPQHF. The CDR3 DNA follows: TGTGCCACCAGTGGCCCAACAGGGGGCAATCAGCCCCAGCATTTT.

V and J are TRBV18 and TRBJ2-2, with D hard to call. CDR1 and CDR2 (germline): KGHSH, LQKENI. Trimming stripped 3 bases from V and 3 bases from J, with 8 bases between. The CDR3 extends over 14 amino acids. Written as DNA, the CDR3 is TGTGCCAGCTCACCCCCAACGTACACCGGGGAGCTGTTTTTT. Encoded protein: CASSPPTYTGELFF.

The genes are TRBV12-5 and TRBJ2-2; 11 bases fit TRBD2. This CDR3 comprises 16 residues. J was trimmed by 3 bases and V by 3 bases; bases with no gene match: 3. The germline V gene has CDR1 LGHNT and CDR2 FRNRAP. CDR3 DNA: TGTGCTAGTGGTTTTCGACTAGCGGGGTACACCGGGGAGCTGTTTTTT. Translating gives CASGFRLAGYTGELFF.

This clonotype was detected only a few times. The chain is built from TRBV20-1 and TRBJ1-2; D is perhaps TRBD1 (5 bases). Trimming shortened V by 2 bases and J by 6 bases, and 10 bases separated the two germline ends. This CDR3 has 12 amino acids. The germline V gene has CDR1 DFQATT and CDR2 SNEGSKA (reference sequence). The CDR3 reads CSARLFRDGYTF. The CDR3 region has the DNA TGCAGTGCTAGATTGTTCAGGGATGGCTACACCTTC.

The rearrangement joins TRBV5-1 to TRBJ2-3; a possible D gene is TRBD2 (6 bases). V was trimmed by 0 bases and J by 0 bases, leaving 14 bases between them. This CDR3 spans 17 amino acids. Germline values: CDR1 SGHRS, CDR2 YFSETQ. The CDR3 DNA reads TGCGCCAGCAGCTTGGCCTCAGCGGGTGCTAGCACAGATACGCAGTATTTT. It yields the protein CASSLASAGASTDTQYF.

This clonotype was counted between two and nine times. This sequence joins TRBV15 and TRBJ2-7; D possibly corresponds to TRBD2 (5 bases). V was clipped by 0 bases and J by 7 bases, with 16 bases between them. The germline V gene encodes CDR1 LNHNV and CDR2 YYDKDF (reference sequence). CDR3 size: 15 residues. The CDR3 DNA reads as TGTGCCACCAGCAGAGATAGGGCAAGATCGGGGGAGCAGTACTTC. It encodes CATSRDRARSGEQYF.

CDR3 in DNA: TGTGCCAGCAGCGTAGGAAATACGGGGAGGAACTACAATGAGCAGTTCTTC. Its translation is CASSVGNTGRNYNEQFF. The gene calls are TRBV9 and TRBJ2-1; D possibly corresponds to TRBD2 (6 bases). The CDR3 length is 17 residues. Germline V gene lookup returns CDR1 SGDLS and CDR2 YYNGEE. With 0 bases removed from V and 3 bases from J, the gap between germline ends came to 16 bases.

CDR3 DNA: TGCGCCAGCAGCTTGGCCTCAGACGGGACCTACGAGCAGTACTTC. This gives the protein CASSLASDGTYEQYF. The V and J genes are TRBV5-1 and TRBJ2-7; perhaps TRBD2 as D (5 bases). This CDR3 spans 15 amino acids. CDR1 SGHRS and CDR2 YFSETQ come from the germline V gene. V was shortened by 0 bases and J by 2 bases, with 12 bases between the two germline ends. Variable domain in full (rest from reference TRBV5-1 and TRBJ2-7): KAGVTQTPRYLIKTRGQQVTLSCSPISGHRSVSWYQQTPGQGLQFLFEYFSETQRNKGNFPGRFSGRQFSNSRSEMNVSTLELGDSALYLCASSLASDGTYEQYFGPGTRLTVT.

The chain employs TRBV15 and TRBJ2-5; TRBD1 aligns across 7 bases. Germline assignment: CDR1 LNHNV and CDR2 YYDKDF (reference sequence). After removal of 2 bases from V and 1 base from J, the junction contained 4 bases not matched to a gene. This CDR3 spans 15 amino acids. CDR3 sequence reads: CATSRNNRGQETQYF. The CDR3 coding sequence is TGTGCCACCAGCAGAAACAACAGGGGCCAAGAGACCCAGTACTTC.

The rearrangement joins TRBV29-1 to TRBJ2-7; D ambiguous. Germline V lookup: CDR1 SQVTM, CDR2 ANQGSEA. Trimming took off 6 bases at V and 3 bases at J, with 9 bases between the two ends. This CDR3 is built from 11 residues. CDR3 nucleotide sequence: TGCAGCGTGTCTGACCTCTACGAGCAGTACTTC. Its translation is CSVSDLYEQYF.

The chain has TRBV7-2 and TRBJ1-2, with D perhaps TRBD1 (6 bases). Trimming removed 3 bases at V and 7 bases at J, with 12 bases between. This CDR3 is 13 amino acids long. Germline assignment: CDR1 SGHTA and CDR2 FQGNSA. The CDR3 nucleotides read TGTGCCAGCAGCTTTCTGGGGGGCGGTGGCTACACCTTC. Translation: CASSFLGGGGYTF.

In its sample, this clonotype was seen a few times. The gene calls are TRBV5-1 and TRBJ2-7; D remains ambiguous. The CDR3 loop spans 12 amino acids. Trimming took off 4 bases at V and 5 bases at J, with 10 bases between the two ends. Per the germline V gene, CDR1 is SGHRS and CDR2 is YFSETQ. CDR3 sequence reads: CASSRNMDEQYF. The CDR3 nucleotides read TGCGCCAGCAGCAGAAACATGGACGAGCAGTACTTC.

This clonotype has only a few counts. The V call is TRBV11-2, the J call TRBJ2-1; TRBD2 matches at 9 bases. Germline assignment: CDR1 SGHAT and CDR2 FQNNGV. V shed 5 bases, J shed 3 bases, and the junction held 5 bases outside the gene matches. The CDR3 runs to 15 residues. The CDR3 protein is CASSPGTSHYNEQFF. The CDR3 nucleotides are TGTGCCAGCAGCCCAGGGACTAGCCACTACAATGAGCAGTTCTTC.